Listed below are T cell receptor beta chains from one sample, sequenced in a study of post-analysis software for immune sequencing data. TCRdb fed the PCR reads into MiXCR, producing one record per CDR3 protein. Of about 380,000 distinct CDR3 sequences in the sample, less than 40% are singletons; the top ten hold around 15%. Sequenced material: blood. All receptors derive from a girl aged 5-17 years with multiple sclerosis. Both conserved end residues are part of each CDR3. A D gene is named only where the DNA matches it firmly. Clone size, where shown, is once, few, many, or a class for clones that have expanded.

size: NA; J: TRBJ1-2; V: TRBV18; D: TRBD1; CDR3: CASSPGDSLNYGYTF; DNA: TGTGCCAGCTCACCCGGGGACAGCCTTAACTATGGCTACACCTTC
size: few; J: TRBJ2-7; V: TRBV7-9; D: NA; CDR3: CASSLSRPNRETSYEQYF; DNA: TGTGCCAGCAGCTTAAGTCGCCCCAACAGGGAAACCTCCTACGAGCAGTACTTC
size: few; J: TRBJ2-5; V: TRBV7-6; D: NA; CDR3: CASSQLEQETQYF; DNA: TGTGCCAGCAGCCAACTAGAACAAGAGACCCAGTACTTC
size: NA; J: TRBJ1-4; V: TRBV12-3/TRBV12-4; D: TRBD1; CDR3: CASRPGTGTEKLFF; DNA: TGTGCCAGCAGGCCCGGGACAGGGACTGAAAAACTGTTTTTT
size: NA; J: TRBJ1-1; V: TRBV14; D: NA; CDR3: CASSPSFEAFF; DNA: TGTGCCAGCAGCCCCTCGTTTGAAGCTTTCTTT
size: NA; J: TRBJ2-6; V: TRBV27; D: NA; CDR3: CASSFWGDAGANVLTF; DNA: TGTGCCAGCAGTTTCTGGGGCGACGCTGGGGCCAACGTCCTGACTTTC
size: few; J: TRBJ2-1; V: TRBV6-5; D: TRBD2; CDR3: CASSYSTRGVWNEQFF; DNA: TGTGCCAGCAGTTACTCCACGCGGGGGGTTTGGAATGAGCAGTTCTTC
size: NA; J: TRBJ1-5; V: TRBV7-8; D: NA; CDR3: CASSQKRVGNQPQHF; DNA: TGTGCCAGCAGCCAGAAGAGGGTTGGCAATCAGCCCCAGCATTTT
size: few; J: TRBJ2-3; V: TRBV6-4; D: TRBD2; CDR3: CASSEAGGATDTQYF; DNA: TGTGCCAGCAGTGAAGCCGGGGGGGCCACAGATACGCAGTATTTT
size: few; J: TRBJ2-3; V: TRBV7-6; D: NA; CDR3: CASSLGTPLTDTQYF; DNA: TGTGCCAGCAGCTTAGGTACCCCACTAACAGATACGCAGTATTTT
size: NA; J: TRBJ1-2; V: TRBV20-1; D: NA; CDR3: CSANPHEGYTF; DNA: TGCAGTGCTAACCCCCATGAGGGCTACACCTTC
size: NA; J: TRBJ2-7; V: TRBV6-5; D: NA; CDR3: CASSEQGFRVYEQYF; DNA: TGTGCCAGCAGCGAACAGGGATTTAGGGTCTACGAGCAGTACTTC
size: few; J: TRBJ1-5; V: TRBV6-1; D: NA; CDR3: CASSEAGGSNQPQHF; DNA: TGTGCCAGCAGTGAAGCAGGCGGCAGCAATCAGCCCCAGCATTTT
size: few; J: TRBJ1-1; V: TRBV7-6; D: NA; CDR3: CASSEQQNTEAFF; DNA: TGTGCCAGCAGCGAACAGCAGAACACTGAAGCTTTCTTT
size: NA; J: TRBJ2-7; V: TRBV5-1; D: TRBD2; CDR3: CASSLNTGGSYEQYF; DNA: TGCGCCAGCAGCTTGAATACGGGGGGTTCCTACGAGCAGTACTTC
size: NA; J: TRBJ1-1; V: TRBV30; D: TRBD1; CDR3: CAWSVGQGSTEAFF; DNA: TGTGCCTGGAGTGTTGGACAGGGCTCCACTGAAGCTTTCTTT